The T cell receptor beta chain under discussion was sequenced for a study of blood T cell repertoires in COVID-19. Study-level background: COVID-19 samples from acute and convalescent phases originated in the United States, Italy and Spain.

Germline trimming cut 4 bases from V and 2 bases from J; bases unmatched to any gene: 11. CDR3 length: 16 residues. Germline V gene sequence: CDR1 MDHEN, CDR2 SYDVKM. Per the original methods: How many nucleated cells were present was estimated from reference gene primer amplification. Repertoires were generated with immunoSEQ multiplex PCR, while TCRdb's copy carries only in-frame clones and drops some. The V and J calls and clone size come from that table; D and trimming were worked out from the DNA. The sample consists of roughly 230,000 clones, 89% of them appearing once. The clonotype originates from a woman aged 40 to 50 who had recovered from COVID-19. The chain recombines TRBV28 with TRBJ2-7; 7 nucleotides line up with TRBD1. The sample was peripheral blood. CDR3 sequence reads: CASSSTDRHTTYEQYF. The DNA for the CDR3 is TGTGCCAGCAGTTCCACGGACAGGCACACCACCTACGAGCAGTACTTC.